The clone carrying this T cell receptor beta chain was seen a handful of times. The antigen is undetermined. This specimen belongs to a study of T-cell memory formation after mild COVID-19. General observations from the study: Some responding clones appeared in pre-infection memory, suggesting cross-reactive memory joined.

The germline V gene encodes CDR1 SGHAT and CDR2 FQDESV (reference sequence). V was shortened by 1 base and J by 7 bases, with 13 bases between the two germline ends. This CDR3 has 15 amino acids. TCRdb re-analysed the 5' RACE reads in MiXCR, keeping a single row per CDR3 protein. The sample includes about 400,000 distinct CDR3 sequences, 23% seen only once; the top ten take roughly 14%. The sequenced sample was PBMCs or a T cell subset sorted from them (not recorded which). The chain has TRBV11-1 and TRBJ2-2, with D maybe TRBD1 (6 bases). This receptor was identified in an adult woman who had mild COVID-19 (a few samples of this study predate the infection). Cell type and time point are not known. CDR3 sequence: CASSLVWGLHGELFF. The CDR3 nucleotides read TGTGCCAGCAGCTTAGTTTGGGGGCTACACGGGGAGCTGTTTTTT. Variable domain in full (rest from reference TRBV11-1 and TRBJ2-2): EAEVAQSPRYKITEKSQAVAFWCDPISGHATLYWYRQILGQGPELLVQFQDESVVDDSQLPKDRFSAERLKGVDSTLKIQPAELGDSAMYLCASSLVWGLHGELFFGEGSRLTVL.